The source of this TCR beta chain is a study of blood T cell repertoires in COVID-19. CDR3 size: 15 residues. CDR1 and CDR2 from the germline V gene are MNHEY and SVGAGI. With 5 bases removed from V and 1 base from J, the gap between germline ends came to 14 bases. Produced via immunoSEQ multiplex PCR; TCRdb's table is partial and in-frame only. The sample lists about 130,000 clones, 70% to 80% occurring once. The specimen sequenced was peripheral blood. The V call is TRBV6-5, the J call TRBJ1-1; the D gene is possibly TRBD1 (6 bases). This receptor was taken from a woman in her seventies with COVID-19, enrolled during active disease. CDR3 bases: TGTGCCAGCAGTAGGGAGGGGGGTCGGAACACTGAAGCTTTCTTT. Protein: CASSREGGRNTEAFF.